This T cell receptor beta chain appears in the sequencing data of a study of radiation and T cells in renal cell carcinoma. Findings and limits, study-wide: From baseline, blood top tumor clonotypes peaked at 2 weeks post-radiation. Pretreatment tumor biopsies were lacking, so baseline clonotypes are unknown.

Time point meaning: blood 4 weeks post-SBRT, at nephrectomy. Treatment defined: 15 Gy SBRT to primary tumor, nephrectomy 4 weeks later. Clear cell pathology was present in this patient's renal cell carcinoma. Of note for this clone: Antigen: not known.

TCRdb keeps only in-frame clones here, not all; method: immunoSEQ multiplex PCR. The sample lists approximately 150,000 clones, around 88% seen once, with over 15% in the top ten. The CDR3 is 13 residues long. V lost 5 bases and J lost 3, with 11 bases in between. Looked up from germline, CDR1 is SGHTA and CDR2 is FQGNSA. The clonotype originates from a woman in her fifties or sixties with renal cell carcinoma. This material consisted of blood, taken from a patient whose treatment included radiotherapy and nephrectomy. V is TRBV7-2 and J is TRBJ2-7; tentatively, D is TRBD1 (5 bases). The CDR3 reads CASSPPRVYEQYF. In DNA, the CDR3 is TGTGCCAGCAGCCCCCCCAGGGTCTACGAGCAGTACTTC.